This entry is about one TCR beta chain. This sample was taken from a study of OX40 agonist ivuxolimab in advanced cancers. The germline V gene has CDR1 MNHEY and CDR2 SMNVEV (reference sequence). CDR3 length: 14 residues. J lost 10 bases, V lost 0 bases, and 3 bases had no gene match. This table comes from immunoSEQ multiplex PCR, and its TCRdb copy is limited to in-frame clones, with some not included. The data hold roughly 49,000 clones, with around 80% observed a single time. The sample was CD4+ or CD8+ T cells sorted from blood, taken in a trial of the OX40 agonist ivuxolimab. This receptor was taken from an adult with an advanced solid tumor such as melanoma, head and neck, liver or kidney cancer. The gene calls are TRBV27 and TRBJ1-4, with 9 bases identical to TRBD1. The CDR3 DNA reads TGTGCCAGCAGTTTATCGGGACAGGGCGGAAAACTGTTTTTT. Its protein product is CASSLSGQGGKLFF.